This T cell receptor beta chain was recovered during a study of blood T cell repertoires in COVID-19. The wider study: Sample material is recorded as cDNA or gDNA derived from T cells, B-cell-depleted T cells, or PBMCs.

Self-reported history from a screening survey and questionnaire set each donor's cohort. Trimming shortened V by 7 bases and J by 3 bases, and 16 bases separated the two germline ends. CDR3 size: 14 residues. Germline lookup yields CDR1 SGHDT and CDR2 YYEEEE. This clone was seen a few times. Clones were read by immunoSEQ multiplex PCR, and TCRdb kept only the in-frame ones, dropping some. Among about 180,000 clones, over 75% were seen once, and the ten largest hold 0.95% to 1.5%. The chain has TRBV5-6 and TRBJ1-2; tentatively, D is TRBD1 (6 bases). This receptor was identified in a human donor with acute COVID-19. The donor label of this sample is uncertain. Sequencing used PBMCs or T cells enriched from blood (not recorded which). Written as DNA, the CDR3 is TGTGCCAGCGATCGCGGGAGGGGGTACTATGGCTACACCTTC. Its translation: CASDRGRGYYGYTF.